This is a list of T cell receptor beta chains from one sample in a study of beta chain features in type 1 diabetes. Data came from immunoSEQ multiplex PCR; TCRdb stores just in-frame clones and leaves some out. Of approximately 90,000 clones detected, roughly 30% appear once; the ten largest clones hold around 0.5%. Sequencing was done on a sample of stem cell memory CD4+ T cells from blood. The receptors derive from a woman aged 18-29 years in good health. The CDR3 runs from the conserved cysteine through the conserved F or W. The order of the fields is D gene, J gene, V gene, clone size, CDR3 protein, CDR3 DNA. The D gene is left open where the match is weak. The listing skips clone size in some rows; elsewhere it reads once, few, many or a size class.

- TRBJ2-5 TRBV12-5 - CASGSGPSGGQETQYF TGTGCTAGTGGTTCGGGACCCTCCGGGGGTCAAGAGACCCAGTACTTC
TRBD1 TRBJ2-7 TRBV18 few CASSPFGQGQNEQYF TGTGCCAGCTCACCTTTTGGACAGGGGCAGAACGAGCAGTACTTC
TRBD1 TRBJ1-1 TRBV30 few CAWSAGGGSTEAFF TGTGCCTGGAGTGCGGGAGGGGGCTCCACTGAAGCTTTCTTT
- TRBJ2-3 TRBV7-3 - CASSSNGGDTQYF TGTGCCAGCAGCTCCAACGGGGGAGATACGCAGTATTTT
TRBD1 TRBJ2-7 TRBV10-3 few CAISGGQTNSYEQYF TGTGCCATCAGTGGGGGACAGACGAACTCCTACGAGCAGTACTTC
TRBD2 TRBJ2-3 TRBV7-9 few CASSSSGSTDTQYF TGTGCCAGCAGCTCTAGCGGGAGCACAGATACGCAGTATTTT
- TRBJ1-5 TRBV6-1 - CASSEGEGQPQHF TGTGCCAGCAGTGAAGGGGAGGGGCAGCCCCAGCATTTT
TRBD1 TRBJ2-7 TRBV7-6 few CASSPLPGQGYEQYF TGTGCCAGCAGCCCACTCCCGGGACAGGGGTACGAGCAGTACTTC
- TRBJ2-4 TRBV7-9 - CASSLDNLGRYF TGTGCCAGCAGCTTAGATAATCTGGGGCGGTACTTC
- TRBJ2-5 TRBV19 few CASSMGGETQYF TGTGCCAGTAGTATGGGGGGTGAGACCCAGTACTTC
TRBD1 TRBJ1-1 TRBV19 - CASSIEGTYRGTEAFF TGTGCCAGTAGTATAGAAGGGACCTACAGGGGCACTGAAGCTTTCTTT
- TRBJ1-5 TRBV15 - CATSRLGSGNNQPQHF TGTGCCACCAGCAGGCTAGGGTCAGGGAACAATCAGCCCCAGCATTTT
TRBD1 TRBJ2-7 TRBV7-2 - CASSLPGTGSSYEQYF TGTGCCAGCAGCTTACCCGGGACAGGGAGTTCCTACGAGCAGTACTTC
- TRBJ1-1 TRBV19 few CASSLGGGANTEAFF TGTGCCAGTAGTTTGGGAGGAGGGGCGAACACTGAAGCTTTCTTT
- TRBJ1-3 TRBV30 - CAWSQQTGNTIYF TGTGCCTGGAGTCAACAGACTGGAAACACCATATATTTT
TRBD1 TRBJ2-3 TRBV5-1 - CASSAGTAEKQYF TGCGCCAGCAGCGCAGGGACAGCCGAAAAGCAGTATTTT
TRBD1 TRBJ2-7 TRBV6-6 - CASSGQGDEQYF TGTGCCAGCAGTGGACAGGGTGACGAGCAGTACTTC
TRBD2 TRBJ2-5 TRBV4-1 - CASSQEVGTSGRRETQYF TGCGCCAGCAGCCAAGAAGTGGGGACTAGCGGGAGAAGGGAGACCCAGTACTTC
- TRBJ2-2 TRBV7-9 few CASSLAYWELFF TGTGCCAGCAGCTTAGCGTACTGGGAGCTGTTTTTT
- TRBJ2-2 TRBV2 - CASNTGLKGTGELFF TGTGCCAGCAACACAGGGCTAAAAGGGACCGGGGAGCTGTTTTTT
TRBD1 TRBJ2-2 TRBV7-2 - CASSLGTGFTGELFF TGTGCCAGCAGCTTAGGGACAGGGTTCACCGGGGAGCTGTTTTTT
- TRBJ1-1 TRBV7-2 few CASRGPRNTEAFF TGTGCCAGCCGCGGGCCGAGAAACACTGAAGCTTTCTTT
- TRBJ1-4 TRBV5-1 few CASSFGTLTEKLFF TGCGCCAGCAGCTTCGGGACACTGACTGAAAAACTGTTTTTT
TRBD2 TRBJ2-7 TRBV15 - CATRVAGVSEQYF TGTGCCACCAGGGTAGCGGGAGTCTCCGAGCAGTACTTC
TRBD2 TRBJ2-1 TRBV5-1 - CASSLAWSSGSAYNEQFF TGCGCCAGCAGCTTGGCGTGGTCTAGCGGGTCCGCCTACAATGAGCAGTTCTTC
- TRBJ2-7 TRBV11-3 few CASSFGGGGYEQYF TGTGCCAGCAGCTTCGGTGGTGGAGGGTACGAGCAGTACTTC
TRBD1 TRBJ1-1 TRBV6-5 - CASSLPGQGTFF TGTGCCAGCAGCCTACCGGGACAGGGCACTTTCTTT
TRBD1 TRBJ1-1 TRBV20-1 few CSAQRDRAKIF TGCAGTGCTCAGAGGGACAGGGCGAAGATTTTT
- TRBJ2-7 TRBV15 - CATSRKRSGGPYEQYF TGTGCCACCAGCAGAAAAAGGAGTGGGGGCCCCTACGAGCAGTACTTC
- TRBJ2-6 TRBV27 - CASSLRGANVLTF TGTGCCAGCTCTCTTCGGGGGGCCAACGTCCTGACTTTC
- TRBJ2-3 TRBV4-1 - CASSQGNSGTDTQYF TGCGCCAGCAGCCAAGGGAATAGCGGCACAGATACGCAGTATTTT
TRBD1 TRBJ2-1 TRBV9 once CASSGDRGPYNEQFF TGTGCCAGCAGCGGCGACAGGGGCCCCTACAATGAGCAGTTCTTC
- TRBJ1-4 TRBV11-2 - CASSLEVQGELFF TGTGCCAGCAGCTTAGAGGTACAGGGAGAACTGTTTTTT
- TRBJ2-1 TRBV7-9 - CASSLVQIHYNEQFF TGTGCCAGCAGCTTAGTCCAAATCCATTACAATGAGCAGTTCTTC
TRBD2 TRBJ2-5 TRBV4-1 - CASRGLAVETQYF TGCGCCAGCAGGGGACTAGCGGTAGAGACCCAGTACTTC
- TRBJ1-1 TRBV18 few CASSVGKRMNTEAFF TGTGCCAGCTCGGTAGGCAAGCGGATGAACACTGAAGCTTTCTTT
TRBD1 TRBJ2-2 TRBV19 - CASSIPYGQGAGELFF TGTGCCAGTAGTATACCCTACGGACAGGGTGCCGGGGAGCTGTTTTTT
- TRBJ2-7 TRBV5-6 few CASSLVGGNNYEQYF TGTGCCAGCAGCTTGGTGGGCGGGAATAATTACGAGCAGTACTTC
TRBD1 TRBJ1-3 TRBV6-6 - CASSYSQGFGNTIYF TGTGCCAGCAGTTACTCACAGGGGTTCGGAAACACCATATATTTT
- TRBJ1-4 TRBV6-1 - CASSEMGGATNEKLFF TGTGCCAGCAGTGAAATGGGGGGTGCAACTAATGAAAAACTGTTTTTT
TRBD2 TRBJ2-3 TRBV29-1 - CSLAGTSGRTDTQYF TGCAGCTTGGCCGGGACTAGCGGGAGAACAGATACGCAGTATTTT